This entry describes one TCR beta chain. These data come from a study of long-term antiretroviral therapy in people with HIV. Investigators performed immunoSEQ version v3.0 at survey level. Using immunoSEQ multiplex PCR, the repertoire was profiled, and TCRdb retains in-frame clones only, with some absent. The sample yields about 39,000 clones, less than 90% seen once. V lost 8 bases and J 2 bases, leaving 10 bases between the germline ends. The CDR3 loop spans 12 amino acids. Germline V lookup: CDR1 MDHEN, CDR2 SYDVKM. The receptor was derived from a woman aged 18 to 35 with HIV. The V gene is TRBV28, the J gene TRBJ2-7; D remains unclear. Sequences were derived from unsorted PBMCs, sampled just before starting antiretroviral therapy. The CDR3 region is CASSEDTYEQYF. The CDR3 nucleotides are TGTGCCAGCTCCGAAGATACCTACGAGCAGTACTTC.